The present TCR beta chain was sequenced within a study of T cell repertoires in cytomegalovirus infection. Study overall: CMV infection and matching HLA type were both indicated by public TCR beta signatures. Findings and caveats of the study: There were HLA-C-restricted CMV-specific TCR beta clonotypes dominating the ex vivo response. There were carriers of CMV plus the relevant HLA, and cumulative public TCR beta family frequency identified them.

In its sample, this clonotype was seen a few times. Its target is not known. In germline, CDR1 is DFQATT, CDR2 SNEGSKA (reference sequence). V was pared by 5 bases and J by 3 bases, with 14 bases between. CDR3 length: 13 residues. TCRdb re-called the reads through MiXCR, storing one row per CDR3 protein. The table shows roughly 640,000 distinct CDR3 sequences, with 20% to 25% occurring only once. What was sequenced was CD8+ T cells from PBMCs. This receptor was identified in a human donor in good health (CMV status not recorded). Some clones in this sample may be carry-over from other donors' samples. V gene TRBV20-1 combines with J gene TRBJ2-7; D perhaps matches TRBD1 (7 bases). In DNA, the CDR3 is TGCAGTGCTTCGCGGGACAGCTACTACGAGCAGTACGTC. Amino acids: CSASRDSYYEQYV.